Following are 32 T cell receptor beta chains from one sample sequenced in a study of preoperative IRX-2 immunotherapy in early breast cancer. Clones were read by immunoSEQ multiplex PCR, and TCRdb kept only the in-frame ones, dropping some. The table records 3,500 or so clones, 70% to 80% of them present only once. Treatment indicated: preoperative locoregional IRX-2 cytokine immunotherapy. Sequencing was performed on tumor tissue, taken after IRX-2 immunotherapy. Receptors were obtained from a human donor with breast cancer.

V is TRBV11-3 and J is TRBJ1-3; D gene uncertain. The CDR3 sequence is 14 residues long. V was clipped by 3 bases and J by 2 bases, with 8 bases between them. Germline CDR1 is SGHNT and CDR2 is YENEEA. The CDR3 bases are TGTGCCAGCAGCTTGGGGTGGCCTGGAAACACCATATATTTT. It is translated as CASSLGWPGNTIYF.

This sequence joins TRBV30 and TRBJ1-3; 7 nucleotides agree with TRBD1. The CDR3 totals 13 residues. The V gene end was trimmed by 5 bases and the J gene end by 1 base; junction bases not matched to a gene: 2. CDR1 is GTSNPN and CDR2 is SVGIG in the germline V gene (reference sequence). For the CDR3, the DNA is TGTGCCTGGTCGACAGGGTCTGGAAACACCATATATTTT. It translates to CAWSTGSGNTIYF. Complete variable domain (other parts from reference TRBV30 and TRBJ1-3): SQTIHQWPATLVQPVGSPLSLECTVEGTSNPNLYWYRQAAGRGLQLLFYSVGIGQISSEVPQNLSASRPQDRQFILSSKKLLLSDSGFYLCAWSTGSGNTIYFGEGSWLTVV.

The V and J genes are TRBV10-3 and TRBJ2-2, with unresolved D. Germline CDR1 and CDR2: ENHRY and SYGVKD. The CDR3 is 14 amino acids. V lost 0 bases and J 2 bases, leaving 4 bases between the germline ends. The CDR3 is CAISESSNTGELFF. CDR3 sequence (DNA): TGTGCCATCAGTGAGTCAAGTAACACCGGGGAGCTGTTTTTT.

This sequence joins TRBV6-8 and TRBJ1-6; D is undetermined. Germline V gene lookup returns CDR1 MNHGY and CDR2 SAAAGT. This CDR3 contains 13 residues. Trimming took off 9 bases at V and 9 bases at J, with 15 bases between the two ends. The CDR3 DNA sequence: TGTGCCAGTACGGGAGATTCTGGTTCACCCCTCCACTTT. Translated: CASTGDSGSPLHF.

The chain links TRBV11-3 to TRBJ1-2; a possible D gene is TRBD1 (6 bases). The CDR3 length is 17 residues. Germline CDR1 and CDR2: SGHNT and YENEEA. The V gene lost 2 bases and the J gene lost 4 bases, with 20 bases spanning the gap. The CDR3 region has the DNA TGTGCCAGCAGCTTAAACAGGGAATACGGTTCAGTCTATGGCTACACCTTC. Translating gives CASSLNREYGSVYGYTF.

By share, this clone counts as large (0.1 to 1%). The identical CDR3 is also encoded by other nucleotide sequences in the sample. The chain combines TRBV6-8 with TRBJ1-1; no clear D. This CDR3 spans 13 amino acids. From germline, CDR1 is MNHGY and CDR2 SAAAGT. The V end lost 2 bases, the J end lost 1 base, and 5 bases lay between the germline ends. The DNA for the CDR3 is TGTGCCAGCAGTTACGGAGGGAACACTGAAGCTTTCTTT. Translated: CASSYGGNTEAFF.

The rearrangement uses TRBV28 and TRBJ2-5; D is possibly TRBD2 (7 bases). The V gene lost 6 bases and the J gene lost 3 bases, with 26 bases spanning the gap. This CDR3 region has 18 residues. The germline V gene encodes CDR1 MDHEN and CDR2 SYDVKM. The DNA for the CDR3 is TGTGCCAGCAGGACCCACTTTATGGGGGGGCCCTCCGAAGAGACCCAGTACTTC. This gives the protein CASRTHFMGGPSEETQYF. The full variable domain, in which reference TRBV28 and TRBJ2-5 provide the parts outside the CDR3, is DVKVTQSSRYLVKRTGEKVFLECVQDMDHENMFWYRQDPGLGLRLIYFSYDVKMKEKGDIPEGYSVSREKKERFSLILESASTNQTSMYLCASRTHFMGGPSEETQYFGPGTRLLVL.

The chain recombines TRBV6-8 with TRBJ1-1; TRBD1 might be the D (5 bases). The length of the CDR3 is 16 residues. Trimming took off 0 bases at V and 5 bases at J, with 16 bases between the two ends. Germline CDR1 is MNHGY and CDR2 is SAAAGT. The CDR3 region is CASSYSYGTVGTEAFF. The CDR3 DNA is TGTGCCAGCAGTTACTCCTACGGGACGGTGGGGACTGAAGCTTTCTTT.

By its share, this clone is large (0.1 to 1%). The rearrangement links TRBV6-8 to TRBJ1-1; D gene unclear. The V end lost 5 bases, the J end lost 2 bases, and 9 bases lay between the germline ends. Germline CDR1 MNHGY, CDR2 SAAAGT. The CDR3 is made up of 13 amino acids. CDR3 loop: CASSLTVNTEAFF. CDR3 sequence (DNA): TGTGCCAGCAGTCTAACCGTCAACACTGAAGCTTTCTTT.

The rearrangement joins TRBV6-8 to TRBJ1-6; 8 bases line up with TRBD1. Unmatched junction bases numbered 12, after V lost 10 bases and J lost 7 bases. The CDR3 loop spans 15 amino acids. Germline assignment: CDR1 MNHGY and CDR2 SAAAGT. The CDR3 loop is CAIRAPGQDNSPLHF. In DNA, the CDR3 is TGTGCCATCAGAGCACCGGGACAGGACAATTCACCCCTCCACTTT.

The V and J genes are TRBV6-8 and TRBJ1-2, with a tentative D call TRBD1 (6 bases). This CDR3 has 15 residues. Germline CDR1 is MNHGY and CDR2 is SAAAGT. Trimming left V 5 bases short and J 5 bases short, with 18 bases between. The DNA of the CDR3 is TGTGCCAGCAGTCCCACGGGGGCGGACAGTTATGGCTACACCTTC. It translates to CASSPTGADSYGYTF.

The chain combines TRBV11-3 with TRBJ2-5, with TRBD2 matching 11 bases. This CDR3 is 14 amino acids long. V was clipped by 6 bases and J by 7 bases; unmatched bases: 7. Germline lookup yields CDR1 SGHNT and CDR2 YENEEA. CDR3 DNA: TGTGCCAGCAGAAGGACTAGCGGGCTGTGGACCCAGTACTTC. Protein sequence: CASRRTSGLWTQYF.

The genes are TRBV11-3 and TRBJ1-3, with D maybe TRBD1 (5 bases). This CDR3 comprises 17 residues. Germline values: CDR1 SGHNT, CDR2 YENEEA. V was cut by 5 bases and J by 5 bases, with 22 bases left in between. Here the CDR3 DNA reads TGTGCCAGCAGCCCCAGGGCAGGGTTAAGCCGACGAAACACCATATATTTT. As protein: CASSPRAGLSRRNTIYF.

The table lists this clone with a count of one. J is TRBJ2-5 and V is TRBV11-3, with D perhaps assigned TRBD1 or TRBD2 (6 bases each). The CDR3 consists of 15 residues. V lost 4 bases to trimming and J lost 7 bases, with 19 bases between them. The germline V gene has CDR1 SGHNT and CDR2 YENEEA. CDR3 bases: TGTGCCAGCAGCTGGCACCCGGGGGCACGGGGGACCCAGTACTTC. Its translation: CASSWHPGARGTQYF.

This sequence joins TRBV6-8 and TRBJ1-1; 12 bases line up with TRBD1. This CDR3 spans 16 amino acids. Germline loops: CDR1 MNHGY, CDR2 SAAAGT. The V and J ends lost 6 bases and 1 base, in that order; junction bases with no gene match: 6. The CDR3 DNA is TGTGCCAGCAGCCCGGGACAGGGGGCTCCGAACACTGAAGCTTTCTTT. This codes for CASSPGQGAPNTEAFF.

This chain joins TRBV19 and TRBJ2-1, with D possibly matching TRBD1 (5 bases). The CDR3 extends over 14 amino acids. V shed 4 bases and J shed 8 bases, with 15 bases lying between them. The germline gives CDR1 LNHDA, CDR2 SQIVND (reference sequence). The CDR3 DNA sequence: TGTGCCAGTAGTAGGGGCGGACAAAAGGATGAGCAGTTCTTC. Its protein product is CASSRGGQKDEQFF.

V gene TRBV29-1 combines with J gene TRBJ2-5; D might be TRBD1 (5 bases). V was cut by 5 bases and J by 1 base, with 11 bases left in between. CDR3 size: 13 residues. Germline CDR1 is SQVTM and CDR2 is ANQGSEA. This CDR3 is CSVPETVQETQYF. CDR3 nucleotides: TGCAGCGTTCCCGAGACAGTCCAAGAGACCCAGTACTTC.

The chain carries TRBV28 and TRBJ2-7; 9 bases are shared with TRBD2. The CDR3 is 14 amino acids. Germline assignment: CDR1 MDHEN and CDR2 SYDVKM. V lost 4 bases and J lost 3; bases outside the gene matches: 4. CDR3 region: CASSSRTSDYEQYV. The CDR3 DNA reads TGTGCCAGCAGTTCGAGGACTAGCGACTACGAGCAGTACGTC.

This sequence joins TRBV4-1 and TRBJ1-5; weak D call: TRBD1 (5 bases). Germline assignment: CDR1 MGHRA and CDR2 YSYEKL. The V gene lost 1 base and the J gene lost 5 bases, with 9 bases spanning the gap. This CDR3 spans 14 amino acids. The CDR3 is CASSQVQGHQPQHF. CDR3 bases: TGCGCCAGCAGCCAAGTTCAGGGCCATCAGCCCCAGCATTTT.

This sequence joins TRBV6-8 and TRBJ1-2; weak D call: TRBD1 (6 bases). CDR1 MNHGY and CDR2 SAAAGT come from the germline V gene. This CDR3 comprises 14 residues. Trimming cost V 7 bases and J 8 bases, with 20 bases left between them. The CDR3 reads CASNDKGDPGGYTF. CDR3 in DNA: TGTGCCAGCAATGACAAGGGGGATCCGGGCGGCTACACCTTC.

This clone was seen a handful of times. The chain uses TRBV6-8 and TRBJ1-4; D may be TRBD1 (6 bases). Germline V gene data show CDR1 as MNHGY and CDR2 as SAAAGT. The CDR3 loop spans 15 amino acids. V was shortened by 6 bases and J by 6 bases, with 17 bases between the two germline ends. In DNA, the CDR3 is TGTGCCAGCAGCCGGCTGGGGGGCGCCGATGAAAAACTGTTTTTT. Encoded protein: CASSRLGGADEKLFF.

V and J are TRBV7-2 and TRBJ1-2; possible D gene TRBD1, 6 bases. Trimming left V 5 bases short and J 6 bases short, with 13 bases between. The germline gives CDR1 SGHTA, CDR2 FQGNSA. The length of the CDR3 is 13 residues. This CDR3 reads CASSPGGLHGYTF. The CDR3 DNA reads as TGTGCCAGCAGCCCGGGGGGCCTTCATGGCTACACCTTC.

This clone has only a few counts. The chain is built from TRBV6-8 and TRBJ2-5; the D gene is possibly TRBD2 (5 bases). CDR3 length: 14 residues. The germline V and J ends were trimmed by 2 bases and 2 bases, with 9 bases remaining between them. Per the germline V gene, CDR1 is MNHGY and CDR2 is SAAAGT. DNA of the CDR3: TGTGCCAGCAGTTACCCCGGGAATCAAGAGACCCAGTACTTC. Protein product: CASSYPGNQETQYF.

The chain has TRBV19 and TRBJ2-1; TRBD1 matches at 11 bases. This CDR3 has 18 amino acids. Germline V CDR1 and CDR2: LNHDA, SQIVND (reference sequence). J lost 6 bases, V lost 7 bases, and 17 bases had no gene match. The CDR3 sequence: CASISSYPGTGGGNEQFF. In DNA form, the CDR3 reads TGTGCCAGTATCAGTTCCTACCCTGGGACAGGGGGAGGCAATGAGCAGTTCTTC. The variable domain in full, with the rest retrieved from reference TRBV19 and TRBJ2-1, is DGGITQSPKYLFRKEGQNVTLSCEQNLNHDAMYWYRQDPGQGLRLIYYSQIVNDFQKGDIAEGYSVSREKKESFPLTVTSAQKNPTAFYLCASISSYPGTGGGNEQFFGPGTRLTVL.

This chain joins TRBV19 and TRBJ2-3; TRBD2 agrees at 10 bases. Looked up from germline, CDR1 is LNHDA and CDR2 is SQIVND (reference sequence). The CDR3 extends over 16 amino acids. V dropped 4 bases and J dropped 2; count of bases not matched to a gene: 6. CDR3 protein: CASSRSSGGATDTQYF. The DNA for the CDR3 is TGTGCCAGTAGTAGGTCCAGCGGGGGGGCCACAGATACGCAGTATTTT.

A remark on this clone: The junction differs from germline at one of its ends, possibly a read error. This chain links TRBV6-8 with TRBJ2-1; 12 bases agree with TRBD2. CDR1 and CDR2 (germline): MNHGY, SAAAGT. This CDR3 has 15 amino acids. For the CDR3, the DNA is TGTGCCAGCAGTGACTCTAGCGGGGGGGCCAATGAGCAGTTCTTC. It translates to CASSDSSGGANEQFF.

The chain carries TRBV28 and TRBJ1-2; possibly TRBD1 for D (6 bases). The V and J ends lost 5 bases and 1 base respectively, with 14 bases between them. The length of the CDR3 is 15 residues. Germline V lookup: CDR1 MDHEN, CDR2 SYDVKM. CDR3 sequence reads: CASSVTEGVNYGYTF. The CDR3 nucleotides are TGTGCCAGCAGTGTTACCGAGGGGGTTAACTATGGCTACACCTTC.

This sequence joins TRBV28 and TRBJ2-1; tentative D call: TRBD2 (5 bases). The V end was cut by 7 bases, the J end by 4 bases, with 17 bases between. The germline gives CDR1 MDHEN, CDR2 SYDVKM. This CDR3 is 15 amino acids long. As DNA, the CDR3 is TGTGCCAGCAAGCAGGACTCAACGGTTTACAATGAGCAGTTCTTC. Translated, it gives CASKQDSTVYNEQFF.

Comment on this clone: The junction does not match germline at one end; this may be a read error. DNA of the CDR3: TGTGCCAGCAGTTACTCGACAGAAGATGGCTACACTTTC. Protein sequence: CASSYSTEDGYTF. The gene calls are TRBV6-8 and TRBJ1-2; possible D gene TRBD1, 5 bases. The germline gives CDR1 MNHGY, CDR2 SAAAGT. This CDR3 region has 13 residues.

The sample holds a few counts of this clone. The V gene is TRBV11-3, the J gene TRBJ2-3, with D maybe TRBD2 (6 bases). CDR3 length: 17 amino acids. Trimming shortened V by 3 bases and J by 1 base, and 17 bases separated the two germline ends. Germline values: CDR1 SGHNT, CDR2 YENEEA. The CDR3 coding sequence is TGTGCCAGCAGCTTGGTGTCCTGGGCTAGCGGCACAGATACGCAGTATTTT. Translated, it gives CASSLVSWASGTDTQYF.

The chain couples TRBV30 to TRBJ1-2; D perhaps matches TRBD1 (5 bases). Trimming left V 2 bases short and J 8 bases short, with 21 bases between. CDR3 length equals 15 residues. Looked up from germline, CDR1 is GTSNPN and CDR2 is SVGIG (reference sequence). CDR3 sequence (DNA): TGTGCCTGGAGTACTACCTACTCTGCTAGGGGAGGCTACACCTTC. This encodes CAWSTTYSARGGYTF.

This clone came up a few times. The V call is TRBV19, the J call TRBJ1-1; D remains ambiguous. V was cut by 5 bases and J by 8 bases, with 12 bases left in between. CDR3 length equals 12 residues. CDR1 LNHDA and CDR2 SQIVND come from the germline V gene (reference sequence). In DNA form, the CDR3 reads TGTGCCAGTAGTCGCTTGGGCAGGGAAGCTTTCTTT. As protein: CASSRLGREAFF.